This T cell receptor (beta chain) was sequenced for a study of cytotoxic CD8 clonotypes in ibrutinib-treated CLL. Study-wide context: Mean per-sample yields comprised around 260,000 productive templates and tens of thousands of productive rearrangements.

A word on this clone: Its antigen is unidentified.

Here immunoSEQ multiplex PCR was the method, and the copy in TCRdb shows in-frame clones only, minus some. The sample contains about 300,000 clones, around 76% of which appear only once. Overall study results and limits: Sampling times differed between sustained-remission and progressing patients. Increased clonality at ibrutinib response gave way to a return toward baseline at progression.

CDR1 is SEHNR and CDR2 is FQNEAQ in the germline V gene (reference sequence). This CDR3 comprises 11 residues. V lost 3 bases and J 9 bases, leaving 6 bases between the germline ends. The sample was PBMCs, taken at disease progression, from a patient treated with ibrutinib. The chain carries TRBV7-9 and TRBJ2-1; no clear D gene. The sequence was obtained from a human donor with chronic lymphocytic leukemia. The CDR3 bases are TGTGCCAGCAGCTTTTTCGCTGAGCAGTTCTTC. Protein product: CASSFFAEQFF.